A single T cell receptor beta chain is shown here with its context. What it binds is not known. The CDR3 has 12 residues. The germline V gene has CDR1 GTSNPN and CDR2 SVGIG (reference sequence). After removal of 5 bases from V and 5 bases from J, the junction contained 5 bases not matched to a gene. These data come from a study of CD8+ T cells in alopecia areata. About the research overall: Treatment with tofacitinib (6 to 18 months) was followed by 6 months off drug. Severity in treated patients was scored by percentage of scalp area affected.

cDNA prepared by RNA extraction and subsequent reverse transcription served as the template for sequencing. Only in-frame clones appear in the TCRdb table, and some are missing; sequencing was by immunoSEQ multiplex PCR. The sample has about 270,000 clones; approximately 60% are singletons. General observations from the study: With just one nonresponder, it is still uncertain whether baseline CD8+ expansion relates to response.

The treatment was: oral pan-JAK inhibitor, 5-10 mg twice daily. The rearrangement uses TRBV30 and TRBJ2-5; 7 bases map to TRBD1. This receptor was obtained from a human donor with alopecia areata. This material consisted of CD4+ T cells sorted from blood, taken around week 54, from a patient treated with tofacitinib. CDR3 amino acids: CAWRDRAETQYF. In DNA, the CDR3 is TGTGCCTGGCGGGACAGAGCTGAGACCCAGTACTTC. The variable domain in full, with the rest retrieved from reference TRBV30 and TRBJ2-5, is SQTIHQWPATLVQPVGSPLSLECTVEGTSNPNLYWYRQAAGRGLQLLFYSVGIGQISSEVPQNLSASRPQDRQFILSSKKLLLSDSGFYLCAWRDRAETQYFGPGTRLLVL.